This entry concerns a single T cell receptor (beta chain). Antigen specificity is unknown. One junction end disagrees with the germline gene, perhaps due to a read error. Germline values: CDR1 SEHNR, CDR2 FQNEAQ (reference sequence). The CDR3 sequence is 14 residues long. These data are taken from a study of CD8+ T cells in alopecia areata. Extracted RNA was reverse transcribed into cDNA, the sequencing template. The protocol was immunoSEQ multiplex PCR, while the TCRdb copy is restricted to in-frame clones and leaves out a portion. The repertoire includes 10,000 to 15,000 clones, about 65% of them detected once, and 7% sits in the top ten. Notes on the study in general: Within the top 100, expanded CD8+ clones significantly decreased with tofacitinib, as did scalp clonality. Elevated clonality characterized lesional scalp relative to normal scalp, particularly in alopecia totalis/universalis.

The treatment here: oral pan-JAK inhibitor, 5-10 mg twice daily. The study team obtained lesional scalp punch biopsies and peripheral blood from alopecia areata patients. The chain carries TRBV7-9 and TRBJ2-3, with D unresolved. This sample comprised skin, obtained at week 4, from a patient treated with tofacitinib. This TCR came from a human donor with alopecia areata. Here the CDR3 DNA reads TGCGCCAGCAGCCGAGGAAGGGACACAGATACGCAGTATTTT. As protein: CASSRGRDTDTQYF.